Listed here are 10 T cell receptor beta chains from one sample, sequenced in a study of CD8+ T cells in alopecia areata. RNA was extracted and reverse transcribed into cDNA as the sequencing template. The table came from immunoSEQ multiplex PCR; TCRdb's copy has only in-frame clones and leaves some out. Here the sample spans 90,000 to 120,000 clones, 58% being singletons. Sample: NKG2D-low CD8+ T cells sorted from blood. Receptor source: a human donor with alopecia areata.

This clone occurred many times. The rearrangement uses TRBV5-6 and TRBJ2-2, with a tentative D call TRBD2 (5 bases). Trimming took 1 base from V and 4 from J, leaving 17 bases between them. Germline CDR1 is SGHDT and CDR2 is YYEEEE. The CDR3 length is 17 residues. The CDR3 DNA sequence: TGTGCCAGCAGCTTGCTCGGTAGGCTTCGGGGCACCGGGGAGCTGTTTTTT. This sequence encodes CASSLLGRLRGTGELFF.

This chain uses TRBV28 with TRBJ1-1, with D unclear. The CDR3 sequence is 12 residues long. CDR1 and CDR2 (germline): MDHEN, SYDVKM. Trimming removed 3 bases from V and 4 bases from J, with 6 bases in between. CDR3 DNA sequence: TGTGCCAGCAGTTTCCCAGGCACTGAAGCTTTCTTT. It yields the protein CASSFPGTEAFF. The full variable domain, its missing parts supplied by reference TRBV28 and TRBJ1-1, is DVKVTQSSRYLVKRTGEKVFLECVQDMDHENMFWYRQDPGLGLRLIYFSYDVKMKEKGDIPEGYSVSREKKERFSLILESASTNQTSMYLCASSFPGTEAFFGQGTRLTVV.

V is TRBV28 and J is TRBJ2-1, with D unclear. This CDR3 spans 13 amino acids. Germline assignment: CDR1 MDHEN and CDR2 SYDVKM. V was cut by 2 bases and J by 6 bases, with 8 bases left in between. CDR3 DNA sequence: TGTGCCAGCAGTTTAAGTAGTTTCAATGAGCAGTTCTTC. It yields the protein CASSLSSFNEQFF.

The rearrangement joins TRBV27 to TRBJ2-7; the match to TRBD2 covers 10 bases. The CDR3 length is 14 residues. The germline V gene has CDR1 MNHEY and CDR2 SMNVEV (reference sequence). Trimming cost V 8 bases and J 8 bases; bases outside gene matches: 12. The DNA for the CDR3 is TGTGCCAGCGGTGAAGCGGGAGGGCCACCGCAGCAGTACTTC. It codes for CASGEAGGPPQQYF.

V gene TRBV29-1 combines with J gene TRBJ1-3; 7 bases map to TRBD1. V gave up 0 bases and J gave up 1 base; unmatched junction bases: 6. The germline CDR1 and CDR2 sequences are SQVTM and ANQGSEA. The CDR3 spans 16 residues. CDR3 nucleotide sequence: TGCAGCGTTGAAGATGGCGGGACAGAATCTGGAAACACCATATATTTT. It translates to CSVEDGGTESGNTIYF.

This clone has a handful of counts. J is TRBJ2-7 and V is TRBV13, with 7 bases fitting TRBD2. V was pared by 5 bases and J by 0 bases, with 4 bases of the junction left unmatched. CDR1 and CDR2 from the germline V gene are PRHDT and FYEKMQ (reference sequence). The CDR3 contains 14 residues. CDR3 nucleotides: TGTGCCAGCAGCACTAGCGTCAGCTCCTACGAGCAGTACTTC. This codes for CASSTSVSSYEQYF.

The chain joins TRBV15 to TRBJ2-2; D not certain. Germline V gene data show CDR1 as LNHNV and CDR2 as YYDKDF (reference sequence). This CDR3 has 13 amino acids. V was cut by 3 bases and J by 6 bases, with 8 bases left in between. The chain's CDR3 is CATSRPIAGELFF. The CDR3 region has the DNA TGTGCCACCAGCAGGCCAATCGCCGGGGAGCTGTTTTTT. Full variable domain (missing parts from reference TRBV15 and TRBJ2-2): DAMVIQNPRYQVTQFGKPVTLSCSQTLNHNVMYWYQQKSSQAPKLLFHYYDKDFNNEADTPDNFQSRRPNTSFCFLDIRSPGLGDTAMYLCATSRPIAGELFFGEGSRLTVL.

The V call is TRBV27, the J call TRBJ2-1, with TRBD2 as a possible D gene (6 bases). Germline V lookup: CDR1 MNHEY, CDR2 SMNVEV (reference sequence). The CDR3 covers 12 residues. V was clipped by 5 bases and J by 9 bases, with 11 bases between them. The CDR3 bases are TGTGCCAGCAGTATCGGGGGTAGTGAGCAGTTCTTC. This translates into CASSIGGSEQFF.

The chain recombines TRBV20-1 with TRBJ1-1; D is possibly TRBD1 (6 bases). Germline V gene lookup returns CDR1 DFQATT and CDR2 SNEGSKA (reference sequence). The V and J ends lost 6 bases and 6 bases respectively, with 11 bases between them. The CDR3 is made up of 11 amino acids. The CDR3 is CSALGGPEAFF. As DNA, the CDR3 is TGCAGTGCACTTGGGGGGCCTGAAGCTTTCTTT.

The V gene is TRBV27, the J gene TRBJ1-5; D not resolved. The germline CDR1 and CDR2 sequences are MNHEY and SMNVEV (reference sequence). Trimming pared 3 bases from V and 5 bases from J, leaving 5 bases between. The length of the CDR3 is 12 residues. The chain's CDR3 is CASSFGDQPQHF. The CDR3 DNA sequence: TGTGCCAGCAGTTTCGGCGATCAGCCCCAGCATTTT.